Listed below are T cell receptor beta chains from one sample, sequenced in a study of blood T cell repertoires in COVID-19. The table came from immunoSEQ multiplex PCR; TCRdb's copy has only in-frame clones and leaves some out. Here the sample spans approximately 89,000 clones, about four fifths being singletons. The sequencing input was peripheral blood. The receptors stem from a human donor in a cohort sampled during active COVID-19. Each CDR3 is given with its conserved first and last residue. The order of the fields is clone size, J gene, V gene, D gene, CDR3 protein, CDR3 DNA. The D gene is left open where the match is weak. Clone size is not always given. Where it is, it says once, few, many or a class for expanded clones.

>few|TRBJ2-5|TRBV7-2|TRBD2
CASSFPELAGVGRETQYF
TGTGCCAGCAGCTTCCCTGAACTAGCGGGAGTCGGTAGAGAGACCCAGTACTTC
>NA|TRBJ2-5|TRBV4-2|TRBD2
CASSPLLAGAETQYF
TGTGCCAGCAGCCCCTTACTAGCGGGAGCTGAGACCCAGTACTTC
>NA|TRBJ2-2|TRBV5-1|NA
CASTLRGSGGELFF
TGCGCCAGCACGCTACGGGGGAGCGGCGGGGAGCTGTTTTTT
>NA|TRBJ2-7|TRBV6-2/TRBV6-3|TRBD2
CASSSHPRASGITYEQYF
TGTGCCAGCAGTTCTCACCCACGCGCTAGCGGGATAACCTACGAGCAGTACTTC
>NA|TRBJ2-7|TRBV27|NA
CASSPRPSGPYEQYF
TGTGCCAGCAGTCCCCGTCCGAGCGGACCCTACGAGCAGTACTTC
>few|TRBJ1-6|TRBV7-9|NA
CASSLGDSPLHF
TGTGCCAGCAGCTTGGGCGATTCACCCCTCCACTTT
>NA|TRBJ2-7|TRBV6-6|TRBD1
CASISGTGAYEQYF
TGTGCCAGCATTTCCGGGACAGGGGCCTACGAGCAGTACTTC
>NA|TRBJ2-7|TRBV28|TRBD1
CASSPLPGQGSAYEQYF
TGTGCCAGCAGCCCTCTCCCGGGACAGGGAAGTGCCTACGAGCAGTACTTC
>once|TRBJ1-5|TRBV5-5|NA
CASSLKGLAYQPQHF
TGTGCCAGCAGCTTGAAGGGACTTGCCTATCAGCCCCAGCATTTT
>NA|TRBJ2-3|TRBV19|NA
CASSNRGGKSDTQYF
TGTGCCAGTAGTAATCGAGGGGGTAAATCAGATACGCAGTATTTT
>once|TRBJ2-7|TRBV18|NA
CASSLQSTYEQYF
TGTGCCAGCTCCTTACAGTCCACCTACGAGCAGTACTTC
>NA|TRBJ1-5|TRBV27|NA
CASSFGNQPQHF
TGTGCCAGCAGTTTCGGCAATCAGCCCCAGCATTTT
>NA|TRBJ2-7|TRBV30|TRBD2
CAWGSSGRTYEQYF
TGTGCCTGGGGGTCTAGCGGGCGCACCTACGAGCAGTACTTC
>few|TRBJ2-7|TRBV28|TRBD2
CASSTPSGRYEQYF
TGTGCCAGCAGTACACCTAGCGGGAGATACGAGCAGTACTTC
>NA|TRBJ1-5|TRBV2|TRBD1
CASSQSRIQGVSNQPQHF
TGTGCCAGCAGCCAATCACGAATACAGGGGGTTAGCAATCAGCCCCAGCATTTT
>few|TRBJ2-7|TRBV4-2|TRBD2
CASSQVGTSGTYEQYF
TGTGCCAGCAGCCAAGTCGGAACTAGCGGGACCTACGAGCAGTACTTC
>NA|TRBJ2-1|TRBV28|NA
CASRKVAADEQFF
TGTGCCAGCAGGAAGGTCGCGGCGGATGAGCAGTTCTTC
>NA|TRBJ1-3|TRBV5-4|NA
CASSLQGSIGNTIYF
TGTGCCAGCAGCTTGCAGGGCTCGATTGGAAACACCATATATTTT
>NA|TRBJ2-7|TRBV12-3/TRBV12-4|TRBD1
CASKGTGDREQYF
TGTGCCAGCAAAGGGACAGGGGATCGCGAGCAGTACTTC
>NA|TRBJ1-5|TRBV19|NA
CASSPGDSNQPQHF
TGTGCCAGTAGTCCAGGGGACAGCAATCAGCCCCAGCATTTT
>NA|TRBJ2-7|TRBV11-2|TRBD1
CASSSRQGPLGEQYF
TGTGCCAGCAGCTCAAGACAGGGGCCTCTTGGCGAGCAGTACTTC
>NA|TRBJ2-5|TRBV6-5|TRBD1
CASSLRDRGPSAAQYF
TGTGCCAGCAGTTTACGGGACAGGGGGCCGAGTGCGGCCCAGTACTTC
>NA|TRBJ2-1|TRBV28|NA
CASTPGLAFSEQFF
TGTGCCAGCACCCCCGGGCTAGCTTTCAGTGAGCAGTTCTTC
>NA|TRBJ2-3|TRBV6-1|NA
CASSEQAETTNTQYF
TGTGCCAGCAGTGAGCAAGCGGAAACAACCAATACGCAGTATTTT
>once|TRBJ2-1|TRBV11-2|NA
CASSLGGQGGSYNEQFF
TGTGCCAGCAGCTTAGGTGGGCAGGGGGGCTCCTACAATGAGCAGTTCTTC
>NA|TRBJ2-3|TRBV14|NA
CASSPPGKRAYTDTQYF
TGTGCCAGCAGCCCCCCCGGGAAGCGGGCTTACACAGATACGCAGTATTTT
>NA|TRBJ1-5|TRBV2|TRBD1
CASSEQGGQGGPPQHF
TGTGCCAGCAGTGAGCAGGGTGGGCAGGGGGGACCGCCCCAGCATTTT
>NA|TRBJ2-7|TRBV28|TRBD1
CASETSTGGASYEQYF
TGTGCCAGCGAAACATCGACAGGGGGCGCGTCCTACGAGCAGTACTTC
>NA|TRBJ1-2|TRBV30|TRBD1
CAWTGDAGGFIYGYTF
TGTGCCTGGACAGGGGATGCAGGGGGCTTCATCTATGGCTACACCTTC
>NA|TRBJ2-1|TRBV19|NA
CASSATGITYNEQFF
TGTGCCAGTAGTGCTACAGGGATCACCTACAATGAGCAGTTCTTC
>NA|TRBJ1-5|TRBV10-3|TRBD1
CAISESFGTGEAQHF
TGTGCCATCAGTGAGAGTTTCGGGACAGGGGAGGCCCAGCATTTT
>NA|TRBJ1-1|TRBV29-1|TRBD1
CSAGGDRAGGANTEAFF
TGCAGCGCCGGAGGAGACAGGGCGGGCGGGGCGAACACTGAAGCTTTCTTT
>NA|TRBJ2-1|TRBV4-2|TRBD2
CASSQPRGLAGSNEQFF
TGTGCCAGCAGCCAACCCCGGGGACTAGCGGGCTCCAATGAGCAGTTCTTC
>NA|TRBJ2-4|TRBV7-2|NA
CASTPQALGAAKNIQYF
TGTGCCAGCACTCCCCAGGCGTTGGGAGCTGCCAAAAACATTCAGTACTTC
>NA|TRBJ2-3|TRBV12-3/TRBV12-4|NA
CATGQTTDTQYF
TGTGCCACCGGACAGACCACAGATACGCAGTATTTT
>NA|TRBJ1-1|TRBV9|TRBD1
CASSGQGVGTEAFF
TGTGCCAGCAGCGGACAGGGGGTCGGAACTGAAGCTTTCTTT
>NA|TRBJ2-5|TRBV19|NA
CASSIWRGGAQETQYF
TGTGCCAGTAGTATCTGGCGAGGGGGTGCACAAGAGACCCAGTACTTC
>NA|TRBJ1-1|TRBV5-1|NA
CASSLQLGGSMNTEAFF
TGCGCCAGCAGCTTACAGTTGGGGGGTTCGATGAACACTGAAGCTTTCTTT
>NA|TRBJ1-1|TRBV30|TRBD1
CAWTGTGRFYTEAFF
TGTGCCTGGACCGGGACAGGGAGATTTTACACTGAAGCTTTCTTT
>NA|TRBJ2-7|TRBV5-6|NA
CASSPTGREQYF
TGTGCCAGCAGCCCCACAGGGCGCGAGCAGTACTTC
>NA|TRBJ1-1|TRBV13|TRBD1
CASSQQGATEAFF
TGTGCCAGCAGCCAACAGGGGGCTACTGAAGCTTTCTTT
>NA|TRBJ2-7|TRBV2|TRBD2
CASSKGGRDYEQYF
TGTGCCAGCAGTAAGGGAGGGAGGGACTACGAGCAGTACTTC